This entry is about one T cell receptor beta chain. The assay was immunoSEQ multiplex PCR, and TCRdb's table has in-frame clones only and misses some. The table includes under 450,000 clones, over 75% detected once. This sample stems from a study of control samples from healthy donors and cancer patients. Sequencing used PBMCs. This TCR derives from a man aged 35 to 55 with head and neck cancer.

The CDR3 sequence is CASSAQKGQGHLYGYTF. In DNA, the CDR3 is TGTGCCAGCAGCGCGCAAAAGGGACAGGGACATCTCTATGGCTACACCTTC. This chain connects TRBV9 to TRBJ1-2; 9 nucleotides align to TRBD1. The CDR3 length is 17 residues. Germline CDR1 reads SGDLS; CDR2 reads YYNGEE. Trimming cost V 3 bases and J 4 bases; bases outside gene matches: 13.